The clone carrying this TCR beta chain was counted once. As yet, its antigen is unknown. Regarding treatment: 15 to 20 received Ad26.COV2.S at low or high dose, single or two shots; about 5 received placebo; per-sample allocation not given. Repertoires come from day 63 after the first vaccine or placebo injection. The table came from immunoSEQ multiplex PCR; TCRdb's copy has only in-frame clones and leaves some out. Altogether about 440,000 clones are present, 90% being singletons, with the ten largest covering 4.3%. The sample comes from a study of Ad26.COV2.S vaccination and SARS-CoV-2 variants. Background on the study: Ad26.COV2.S given intramuscularly, once or twice 56 days apart.

General study results and limits: Non-spike TCR breadth was similar in vaccine and placebo recipients. Total T cell responses, in the TCR breadth and depth analyses, may have been underestimated.

This sequence originates from a person between 18 and 60 years old who received the Ad26.COV2.S COVID-19 vaccine or a placebo. Sequencing was performed on peripheral blood, taken in a trial of Ad26.COV2.S vaccine versus placebo.

Here the CDR3 DNA reads TGTGCCAGCAGCCCGGATCGGGTGGTCTACAATGAGCAGTTCTTC. Amino acid sequence: CASSPDRVVYNEQFF. The rearrangement links TRBV5-5 to TRBJ2-1; D gene unclear. Germline CDR1 reads SGHKS; CDR2 reads YYEKEE (reference sequence). The CDR3 extends over 15 amino acids. Trimming removed 4 bases at V and 3 bases at J, with 14 bases between.